The 15 T cell receptor beta chains listed next were all sequenced from one sample in a study of molecular identifiers for immune sequencing clone quantification. TCRdb reprocessed the PCR reads via MiXCR and lists one record per CDR3 protein. There are about 510,000 distinct CDR3 sequences in the sample; around 23% occur only once, and roughly 0.77% lies in the top ten. Sample: naive CD8+ T cells from blood, with Jurkat cell RNA spiked in. Subset noted: FACS-sorted CD8+CD4-CCR7+CD45RA+ naive T cells. These receptors all stem from a human donor in good health. Some libraries in this study had Jurkat cell RNA spiked in.

The chain carries TRBV5-6 and TRBJ1-5, with 8 bases identical to TRBD1. Losses at the gene ends were 4 bases for V and 3 bases for J; bases not matched to a gene: 6. This CDR3 is built from 15 residues. The V gene's germline CDR1 is SGHDT and CDR2 YYEEEE. CDR3 protein: CASSGRGRDNQPQHF. CDR3 in DNA: TGTGCCAGCAGCGGCAGGGGGCGGGACAATCAGCCCCAGCATTTT.

This clonotype has ten or more counts. The chain carries TRBV7-9 and TRBJ1-1, with unresolved D. There are 11 residues in the CDR3. V was cut by 7 bases and J by 6 bases, with 9 bases left in between. The germline gives CDR1 SEHNR, CDR2 FQNEAQ (reference sequence). In nucleotides, the CDR3 is TGTGCCAGCACCTACCGCCCTGAAGCTTTCTTT. The encoded protein is CASTYRPEAFF.

This clonotype was recorded many times. This chain links TRBV21-1 with TRBJ1-5; no DNA check was done on the table's D call, TRBD1. TRBV21-1 is assigned pseudogene status. The CDR3 is 15 amino acids. The CDR3 spells CASPLPGGYDQPQHF. CDR3 coding DNA: TGTGCCAGCCCCCTGCCCGGGGGCTATGATCAGCCCCAGCATTTT.

Worth noting for this clonotype: Being one base from a much bigger clone, this may be a read error. The rearrangement links TRBV27 to TRBJ2-2; TRBD2 is a possible D gene (5 bases). Trimming cost V 5 bases and J 4 bases, with 14 bases left between them. From germline, CDR1 is MNHEY and CDR2 SMNVEV (reference sequence). This CDR3 is built from 15 residues. The chain's CDR3 is CASSPHGVGTGELFF. CDR3 DNA sequence: TGTGCCAGCAGTCCGCACGGGGTCGGCACCGGGGAGCTGTTTTTT.

This clonotype was detected many times. The gene calls are TRBV6-1 and TRBJ1-1, with D hard to call. This CDR3 contains 15 residues. CDR1 and CDR2 (germline): MNHNS, SASEGT. V shed 1 base and J shed 0 bases, with 9 bases lying between them. This CDR3 reads CASSEVGVMNTEAFF. The CDR3 region has the DNA TGTGCCAGCAGTGAAGTTGGAGTGATGAACACTGAAGCTTTCTTT.

The sample holds a few counts of this clonotype. The chain joins TRBV27 to TRBJ2-1, with 11 bases identical to TRBD1. Germline CDR1 and CDR2: MNHEY and SMNVEV (reference sequence). J gave up 5 bases and V 6 bases, and 6 bases lay outside the gene matches. The CDR3 length is 15 residues. CDR3 protein: CASSWRTGGHNEQFF. CDR3 DNA sequence: TGTGCCAGCAGCTGGAGGACAGGGGGCCACAATGAGCAGTTCTTC.

About this clonotype itself: An end of the junction does not agree with germline; a read error may underlie this. The chain combines TRBV28 with TRBJ2-7; no definite D call. The CDR3 is made up of 13 amino acids. The germline gives CDR1 MDHEN, CDR2 SYDVKM. The CDR3 loop is CASSTGWSCEQYF. CDR3 bases: TGTGCCAGCAGTACGGGCTGGTCCTGCGAGCAGTACTTC.

In this sample, this clonotype turned up once. The germline gene is not matched at one end of the junction; a read error may be the cause. CDR3 bases: TGTGTCAGCAGTTTTTCAGAGGGATCAAAGGAGTTCTTC. Encoded protein: CVSSFSEGSKEFF. The chain has TRBV12-3 or TRBV12-4 and TRBJ2-1; weak D call: TRBD2 (5 bases). CDR3 size: 13 residues.

This rearrangement joins TRBV30 to TRBJ1-2; D call uncertain. The CDR3 extends over 11 amino acids. V dropped 2 bases and J dropped 7 bases, with 8 bases sitting between them. Germline-derived CDR1 and CDR2 are GTSNPN and SVGIG (reference sequence). CDR3 DNA sequence: TGTGCCTGGAGTAGGAGGGTTGGCTACACCTTC. It translates to CAWSRRVGYTF.

This clonotype was detected a few times. The chain recombines TRBV27 with TRBJ2-3; 8 bases are a match to TRBD1. The CDR3 runs to 16 residues. Germline loops: CDR1 MNHEY, CDR2 SMNVEV (reference sequence). V was clipped by 2 bases and J by 4 bases; unmatched bases: 8. The CDR3 is CASSLRQGALADTQYF. The CDR3 nucleotides are TGTGCCAGCAGTTTACGGCAGGGGGCGCTAGCAGATACGCAGTATTTT.

This clonotype showed up just a few times. This sequence joins TRBV25-1 and TRBJ2-1; D gene unclear. V lost 3 bases to trimming and J lost 8 bases, with 11 bases between them. The CDR3 is 13 amino acids. Germline values: CDR1 MGHDK, CDR2 SYGVNS. This CDR3 is CASSEVGFDEQFF. CDR3 nucleotides: TGTGCCAGCAGTGAGGTCGGGTTCGATGAGCAGTTCTTC.

As for this clonotype: A much larger clone differs from this one at a single base, so this may be a read error. The chain has TRBV2 and TRBJ1-5; D remains unclear. From germline, CDR1 is SNHLY and CDR2 FYNNEI. Trimming removed 4 bases at V and 3 bases at J, with 7 bases between. The CDR3 is 13 amino acids. CDR3 loop: CASSGRNNQPQHF. CDR3 sequence (DNA): TGTGCCAGCAGTGGACGGAACAATCAGCCCCAGCATTTT.

In this sample, this clonotype turned up a few times. The chain recombines TRBV29-1 with TRBJ2-1; possibly TRBD2 for D (7 bases). The CDR3 contains 12 residues. Per germline, CDR1 SQVTM and CDR2 ANQGSEA. Trimming left V 5 bases short and J 8 bases short, with 13 bases between. The CDR3 sequence is CSVRGAWDEQFF. Written as DNA, the CDR3 is TGCAGCGTTCGGGGGGCCTGGGATGAGCAGTTCTTC.

The V and J genes are TRBV25-1 and TRBJ2-1; D unclear. Trimming stripped 3 bases from V and 1 base from J, with 7 bases between. The CDR3 consists of 14 residues. The germline V gene has CDR1 MGHDK and CDR2 SYGVNS. CDR3 bases: TGTGCCAGCAGTGATGAGGTTTCCTACAATGAGCAGTTCTTC. This codes for CASSDEVSYNEQFF. The full variable domain, in which reference TRBV25-1 and TRBJ2-1 provide the parts outside the CDR3, is EADIYQTPRYLVIGTGKKITLECSQTMGHDKMYWYQQDPGMELHLIHYSYGVNSTEKGDLSSESTVSRIRTEHFPLTLESARPSHTSQYLCASSDEVSYNEQFFGPGTRLTVL.

The chain joins TRBV20-1 to TRBJ2-1; tentative D call: TRBD2 (6 bases). The ends were cut back, 4 bases at V and 6 bases at J, with 22 bases in the middle. The CDR3 contains 16 residues. Germline loops: CDR1 DFQATT, CDR2 SNEGSKA (reference sequence). CDR3 coding DNA: TGCAGTGCTAACCGGGAGAATCTTAGGATCACCAATGAGCAGTTCTTC. Translated, it gives CSANRENLRITNEQFF.